Each of the 8 T cell receptor beta chains below was sequenced from the same sample in a study of shared clonotypes between healthy human individuals. The data were produced by immunoSEQ multiplex PCR, yet TCRdb's version contains in-frame clones alone and is incomplete. Of approximately 460,000 clones in the sample, 75% to 80% were seen once. Sequencing was carried out using PBMCs. The receptors were sampled from a woman aged 40 to 55 in good health. Some clones in this sample may be carry-over from other donors' samples.

This chain uses TRBV7-9 with TRBJ1-4; 10 positions agree with TRBD1. Germline CDR1 reads SEHNR; CDR2 reads FQNEAQ (reference sequence). There are 15 residues in the CDR3. V shed 4 bases and J 4 bases; nucleotides not matched to a gene: 3. CDR3 loop: CASSSGQGNNEKLFF. The CDR3 region has the DNA TGTGCCAGCAGCTCGGGACAGGGGAATAATGAAAAACTGTTTTTT.

The rearrangement joins TRBV7-2 to TRBJ1-2; no definite D call. CDR1 is SGHTA and CDR2 is FQGNSA in the germline V gene. The CDR3 contains 16 residues. The V end lost 0 bases, the J end lost 1 base, and 12 bases lay between the germline ends. This CDR3 is CASSLASDTFNYGYTF. CDR3 DNA: TGTGCCAGCAGCTTAGCGTCAGATACTTTTAACTATGGCTACACCTTC.

This clone was seen at least ten times. Other DNA sequences in the sample encode the same CDR3. The chain employs TRBV5-1 and TRBJ2-2; 7 nucleotides align to TRBD1. CDR1 SGHRS and CDR2 YFSETQ come from the germline V gene. V was clipped by 1 base and J by 1 base; unmatched bases: 4. This CDR3 comprises 16 residues. CDR3 sequence reads: CASSLKTGRNTGELFF. The CDR3 nucleotides are TGCGCCAGCAGCTTGAAGACAGGGCGGAACACCGGGGAGCTGTTTTTT. The variable domain in full, with the rest retrieved from reference TRBV5-1 and TRBJ2-2, is KAGVTQTPRYLIKTRGQQVTLSCSPISGHRSVSWYQQTPGQGLQFLFEYFSETQRNKGNFPGRFSGRQFSNSRSEMNVSTLELGDSALYLCASSLKTGRNTGELFFGEGSRLTVL.

V and J are TRBV9 and TRBJ2-3; a possible D gene is TRBD2 (6 bases). Germline assignment: CDR1 SGDLS and CDR2 YYNGEE. The ends were cut back, 6 bases at V and 4 bases at J, with 15 bases in the middle. This CDR3 has 14 amino acids. The CDR3 loop reads CASTWRENADTQYF. CDR3 sequence (DNA): TGTGCCAGCACCTGGAGGGAGAACGCAGATACGCAGTATTTT.

J is TRBJ2-3 and V is TRBV27; 12 bases match TRBD2. The trim removed 4 bases at V and 5 bases at J, leaving 7 bases unmatched. This CDR3 has 16 amino acids. From germline, CDR1 is MNHEY and CDR2 SMNVEV (reference sequence). CDR3 sequence reads: CASSSWTSGVEDTQYF. The CDR3 nucleotides read TGTGCCAGCAGTTCCTGGACTAGCGGGGTGGAAGATACGCAGTATTTT.

With respect to this clone: This CDR3 is also generated by other DNA sequences in the sample. The chain uses TRBV5-1 and TRBJ1-1; D may be TRBD1 (5 bases). The CDR3 totals 13 residues. V lost 0 bases and J 5 bases, leaving 8 bases between the germline ends. Germline V gene data show CDR1 as SGHRS and CDR2 as YFSETQ. CDR3 residues: CASSLAEGTEAFF. The CDR3, as DNA: TGCGCCAGCAGCTTGGCCGAGGGGACTGAAGCTTTCTTT. The full variable domain, rest sourced from reference TRBV5-1 and TRBJ1-1, is KAGVTQTPRYLIKTRGQQVTLSCSPISGHRSVSWYQQTPGQGLQFLFEYFSETQRNKGNFPGRFSGRQFSNSRSEMNVSTLELGDSALYLCASSLAEGTEAFFGQGTRLTVV.

On this clone itself: This likely came from a read error, as a far larger clone is one base away. This same CDR3 is encoded by further DNA sequences in the sample. V and J are TRBV9 and TRBJ2-3; no clear D. Germline CDR1 and CDR2: SGDLS and YYNGEE. Trimming removed 4 bases from V and 6 bases from J, with 9 bases in between. This CDR3 has 12 residues. The CDR3 DNA sequence: TGTGCCAGCAGCCTCCTATTGGATACGCAGTATTTT. Translating gives CASSLLLDTQYF.

V usage is TRBV27 and J usage is TRBJ2-7; 8 bases agree with TRBD2. The J call is in doubt because the DNA end fits TRBJ2-5 better. The length of the CDR3 is 14 residues. From germline, CDR1 is MNHEY and CDR2 SMNVEV (reference sequence). The CDR3 region has the DNA TGTGCCAGCAGTTTAGGTACTAGCGGAGAGACCCAGTACTTC. Its protein is CASSLGTSGETQYF.